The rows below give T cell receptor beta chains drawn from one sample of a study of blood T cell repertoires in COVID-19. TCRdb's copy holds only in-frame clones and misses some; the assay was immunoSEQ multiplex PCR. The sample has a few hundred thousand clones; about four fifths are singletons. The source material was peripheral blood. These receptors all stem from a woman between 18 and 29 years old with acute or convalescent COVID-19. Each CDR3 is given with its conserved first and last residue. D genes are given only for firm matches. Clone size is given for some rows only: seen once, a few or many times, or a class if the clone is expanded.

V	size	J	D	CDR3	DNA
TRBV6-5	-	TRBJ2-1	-	CASSYSAALYNEQFF	TGTGCCAGCAGTTACTCAGCGGCCCTTTACAATGAGCAGTTCTTC
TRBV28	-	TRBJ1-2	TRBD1	CASEGAGDYGYTF	TGTGCCAGCGAGGGGGCAGGAGACTATGGCTACACCTTC
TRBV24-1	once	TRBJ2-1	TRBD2	CATSDRWTSGTYNEQFF	TGTGCCACCAGTGACCGCTGGACTAGCGGGACCTACAATGAGCAGTTCTTC
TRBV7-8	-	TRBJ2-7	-	CASSLVLALAYEQYF	TGTGCCAGCAGCTTAGTGCTAGCATTGGCCTACGAGCAGTACTTC
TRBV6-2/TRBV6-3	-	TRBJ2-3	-	CASSIRLSTDTQYF	TGTGCCAGCAGTATCAGACTGTCAACAGATACGCAGTATTTT
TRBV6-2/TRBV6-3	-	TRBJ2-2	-	CASSYIVPGELFF	TGTGCCAGCAGTTACATTGTCCCGGGGGAGCTGTTTTTT
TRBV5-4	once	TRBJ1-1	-	CASSLQSSVNTEAFF	TGTGCCAGCAGCTTGCAATCTTCAGTGAACACTGAAGCTTTCTTT
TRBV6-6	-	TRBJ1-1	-	CASSYFPGGTEAFF	TGTGCCAGCAGTTACTTTCCCGGGGGCACTGAAGCTTTCTTT
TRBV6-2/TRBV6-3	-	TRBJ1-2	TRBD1	CASSPLGTEVAGGYTF	TGTGCCAGCAGCCCCCTGGGGACAGAAGTCGCCGGAGGCTACACCTTC
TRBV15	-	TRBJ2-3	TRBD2	CATSRGLAGENTQYF	TGTGCCACCAGCAGAGGACTAGCGGGAGAAAATACGCAGTATTTT
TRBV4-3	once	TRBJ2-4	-	CASSHGGKDKNIQYF	TGCGCCAGCAGCCACGGCGGGAAGGACAAAAACATTCAGTACTTC
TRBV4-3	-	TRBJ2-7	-	CASSQDRQSYEQYF	TGCGCCAGCAGCCAAGATAGACAGTCCTACGAGCAGTACTTC
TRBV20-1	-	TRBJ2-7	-	CSARTGESEYF	TGCAGTGCTAGAACCGGGGAATCGGAGTACTTC
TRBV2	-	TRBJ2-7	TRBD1	CASSDRVVDRVSYEQYF	TGTGCCAGCAGTGATAGGGTCGTCGACAGGGTGTCCTACGAGCAGTACTTC
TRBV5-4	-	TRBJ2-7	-	CASSLGGPEQYF	TGTGCCAGCAGCTTGGGGGGGCCTGAGCAGTACTTC
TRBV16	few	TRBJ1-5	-	CASSQTQGNQPQHF	TGTGCCAGCAGCCAGACGCAGGGAAATCAGCCCCAGCATTTT
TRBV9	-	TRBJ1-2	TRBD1	CASSVSRDSINYGYTF	TGTGCCAGCAGCGTATCTCGGGACAGCATCAACTATGGCTACACCTTC
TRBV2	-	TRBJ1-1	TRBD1	CASSPRTGATEAFF	TGTGCCAGCAGCCCTAGGACAGGGGCCACTGAAGCTTTCTTT
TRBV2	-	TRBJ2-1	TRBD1	CASSDGTGPYNEQFF	TGTGCCAGCAGTGATGGGACAGGCCCCTACAATGAGCAGTTCTTC
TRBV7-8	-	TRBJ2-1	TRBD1	CASSLSAGTGGEQFF	TGTGCCAGCAGCTTAAGTGCTGGGACAGGGGGTGAGCAGTTCTTC
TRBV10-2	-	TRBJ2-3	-	CASRAGVWTDTQYF	TGCGCCAGCAGGGCCGGGGTATGGACAGATACGCAGTATTTT
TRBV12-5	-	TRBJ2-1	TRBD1	CASGSGDRVFSYNEQFF	TGTGCTAGTGGTTCCGGGGACAGGGTTTTCTCCTACAATGAGCAGTTCTTC
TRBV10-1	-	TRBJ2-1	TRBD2	CASSELAGVYNEQFF	TGCGCCAGCAGTGAGCTAGCGGGGGTTTACAATGAGCAGTTCTTC
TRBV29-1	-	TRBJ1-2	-	CSVEYEGLYGYTF	TGCAGCGTTGAGTATGAGGGCCTCTATGGCTACACCTTC
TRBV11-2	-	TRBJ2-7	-	CASNPPRTYEQYF	TGTGCCAGCAATCCCCCGCGGACCTACGAGCAGTACTTC
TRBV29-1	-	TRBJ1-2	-	CSVVQGTPNYGYTF	TGCAGCGTTGTACAGGGTACCCCTAACTATGGCTACACCTTC
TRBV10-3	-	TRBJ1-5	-	CAISGLRDGAQHF	TGTGCCATCAGTGGACTCAGGGATGGAGCCCAGCATTTT
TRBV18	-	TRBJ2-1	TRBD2	CASSPRLAGGNEQFF	TGTGCCAGCTCACCACGCCTAGCGGGAGGGAATGAGCAGTTCTTC
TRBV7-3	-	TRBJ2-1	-	CASSLGSRSPGSYNEQFF	TGTGCCAGCAGCTTAGGGTCTAGAAGCCCGGGTTCCTACAATGAGCAGTTCTTC
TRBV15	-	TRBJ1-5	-	CATSSVTLRAQHF	TGTGCCACCAGCAGTGTCACCCTGAGGGCCCAGCATTTT
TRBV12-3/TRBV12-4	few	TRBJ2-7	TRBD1	CASSSPPGQGLYF	TGTGCCAGCAGTAGCCCACCCGGACAGGGACTGTACTTC
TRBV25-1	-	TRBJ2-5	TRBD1	CASSAGQYQETQYF	TGTGCCAGCAGTGCGGGACAGTACCAAGAGACCCAGTACTTC
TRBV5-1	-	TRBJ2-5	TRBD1	CASSFPGGRETQYF	TGCGCCAGCAGCTTCCCAGGGGGCCGGGAGACCCAGTACTTC
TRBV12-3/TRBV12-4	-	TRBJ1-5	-	CASRTQDSPQHF	TGTGCCAGCAGAACCCAGGATTCGCCCCAGCATTTT
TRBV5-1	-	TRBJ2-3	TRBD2	CASSLAGGEALSDTQYF	TGCGCCAGCAGCTTGGCCGGGGGGGAGGCCCTGTCTGATACGCAGTATTTT
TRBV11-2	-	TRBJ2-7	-	CASSLIQGRGEQYF	TGTGCCAGCAGCTTGATTCAGGGGAGGGGCGAGCAGTACTTC
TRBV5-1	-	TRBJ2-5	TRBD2	CASRTSGAYQETQYF	TGCGCCAGCAGGACTAGCGGGGCGTACCAAGAGACCCAGTACTTC
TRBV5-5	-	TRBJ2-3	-	CASSLMWESTDTQYF	TGTGCCAGCAGCTTGATGTGGGAGAGCACAGATACGCAGTATTTT
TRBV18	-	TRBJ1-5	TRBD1	CASSPPGQSKNQPQHF	TGTGCCAGCTCACCACCGGGACAGTCTAAGAATCAGCCCCAGCATTTT
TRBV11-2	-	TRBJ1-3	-	CASSLGQAYSGNTIYF	TGTGCCAGCAGCCTCGGCCAGGCCTACTCTGGAAACACCATATATTTT
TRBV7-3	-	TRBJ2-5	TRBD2	CASSIGTSGRGETQYF	TGTGCCAGCAGCATCGGGACTAGCGGGAGAGGGGAGACCCAGTACTTC
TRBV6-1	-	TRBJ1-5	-	CASSEGPWGRQPQHF	TGTGCCAGCAGTGAAGGTCCCTGGGGGCGACAGCCCCAGCATTTT
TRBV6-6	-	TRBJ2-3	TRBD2	CASSLNQGTSGRGGDTQYF	TGTGCCAGCAGTCTAAATCAGGGGACTAGCGGGAGAGGAGGAGATACGCAGTATTTT
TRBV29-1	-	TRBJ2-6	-	CSVAAGSGGANVLTF	TGCAGCGTGGCCGCAGGGTCTGGTGGGGCCAACGTCCTGACTTTC
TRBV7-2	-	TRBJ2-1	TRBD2	CASSSRLAGGRNEQFF	TGTGCCAGCAGCTCCCGCCTAGCGGGAGGAAGGAATGAGCAGTTCTTC
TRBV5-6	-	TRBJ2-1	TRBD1	CASSRTGDNYNEQFF	TGTGCCAGCAGTCGGACAGGGGATAACTACAATGAGCAGTTCTTC
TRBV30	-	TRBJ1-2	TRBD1	CAWSPRTGYYGYTF	TGTGCCTGGAGCCCTAGGACAGGGTACTATGGCTACACCTTC
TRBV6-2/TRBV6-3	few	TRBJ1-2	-	CASSYGGTPRYGYTF	TGTGCCAGCAGTTACGGGGGGACGCCTCGCTATGGCTACACCTTC
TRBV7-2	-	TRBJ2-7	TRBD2	CASSRGLAGANEQYF	TGTGCCAGCAGCCGGGGACTAGCGGGAGCCAACGAGCAGTACTTC
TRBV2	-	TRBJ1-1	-	CASSEALAVTEAFF	TGTGCCAGCAGTGAAGCGCTGGCTGTCACTGAAGCTTTCTTT
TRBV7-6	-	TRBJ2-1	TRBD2	CASSLALAGGANNEQFF	TGTGCCAGCAGCTTAGCACTAGCGGGAGGCGCTAACAATGAGCAGTTCTTC
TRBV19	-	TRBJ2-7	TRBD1	CASSIDRTGARIYEQYF	TGTGCCAGTAGTATAGACCGGACAGGGGCGAGGATCTACGAGCAGTACTTC
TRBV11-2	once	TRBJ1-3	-	CASNAIGAGNTIYF	TGTGCCAGCAACGCAATCGGGGCTGGAAACACCATATATTTT
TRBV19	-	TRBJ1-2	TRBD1	CASSVDRGVYGYTF	TGTGCCAGTAGTGTGGACAGGGGCGTCTATGGCTACACCTTC